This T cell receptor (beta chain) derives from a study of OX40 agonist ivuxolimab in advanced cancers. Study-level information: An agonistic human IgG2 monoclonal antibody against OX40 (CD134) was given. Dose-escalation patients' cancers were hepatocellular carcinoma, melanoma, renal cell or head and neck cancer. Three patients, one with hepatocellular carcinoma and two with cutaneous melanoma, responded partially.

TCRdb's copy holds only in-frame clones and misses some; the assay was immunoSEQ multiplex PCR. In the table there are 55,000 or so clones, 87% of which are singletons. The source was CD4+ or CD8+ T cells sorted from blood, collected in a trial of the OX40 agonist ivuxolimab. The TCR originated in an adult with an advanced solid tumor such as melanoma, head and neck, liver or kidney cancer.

The CDR3 coding sequence is TGTGCCACCAGCAGCGGGTGGGACAGTAATAAGGCTGAAGCTTTCTTT. Encoded protein: CATSSGWDSNKAEAFF. The rearrangement uses TRBV15 and TRBJ1-1, with 7 nucleotides matching TRBD1. The J segment lost 6 bases and the V segment lost 3 bases, leaving 13 bases of the junction unmatched. This CDR3 is 16 amino acids long. CDR1 LNHNV and CDR2 YYDKDF come from the germline V gene (reference sequence).